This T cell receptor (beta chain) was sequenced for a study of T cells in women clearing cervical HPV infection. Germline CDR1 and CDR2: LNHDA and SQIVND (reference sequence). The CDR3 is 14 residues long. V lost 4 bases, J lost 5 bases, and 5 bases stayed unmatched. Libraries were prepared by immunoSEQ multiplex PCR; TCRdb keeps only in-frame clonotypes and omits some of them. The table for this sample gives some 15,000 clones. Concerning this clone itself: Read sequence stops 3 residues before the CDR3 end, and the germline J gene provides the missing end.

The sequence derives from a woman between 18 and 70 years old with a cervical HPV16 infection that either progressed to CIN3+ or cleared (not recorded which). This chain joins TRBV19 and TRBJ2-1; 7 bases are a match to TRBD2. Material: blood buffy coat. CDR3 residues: CASSSGSAHNEQFF. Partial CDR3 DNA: TGTGCCAGTAGTAGCGGGAGCGCCCACAATGAG.